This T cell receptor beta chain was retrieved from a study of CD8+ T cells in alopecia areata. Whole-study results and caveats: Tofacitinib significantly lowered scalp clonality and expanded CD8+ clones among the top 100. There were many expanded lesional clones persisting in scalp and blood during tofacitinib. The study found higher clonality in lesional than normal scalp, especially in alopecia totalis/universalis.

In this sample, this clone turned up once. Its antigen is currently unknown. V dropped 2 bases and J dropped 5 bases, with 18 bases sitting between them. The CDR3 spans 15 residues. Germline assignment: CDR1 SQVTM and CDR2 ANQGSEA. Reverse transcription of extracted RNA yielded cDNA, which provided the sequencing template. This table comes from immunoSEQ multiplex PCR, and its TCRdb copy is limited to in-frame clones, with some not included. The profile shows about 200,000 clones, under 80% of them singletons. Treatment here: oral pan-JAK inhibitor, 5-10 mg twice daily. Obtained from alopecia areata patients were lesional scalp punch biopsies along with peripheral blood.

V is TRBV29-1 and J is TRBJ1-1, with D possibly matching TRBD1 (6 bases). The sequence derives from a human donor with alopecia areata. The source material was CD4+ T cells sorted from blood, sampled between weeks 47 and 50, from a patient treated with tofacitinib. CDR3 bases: TGCAGCGTTGAAAACAATGGCAGGGGAAGGACTGAAGCTTTCTTT. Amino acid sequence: CSVENNGRGRTEAFF.